These T cell receptor beta chains were read from a single sample in a study of beta chain features in type 1 diabetes. TCRdb's table, derived via immunoSEQ multiplex PCR, lists solely in-frame clones and lacks some. Here the sample spans 20,000 to 25,000 clones, 50% to 60% being singletons. The sample taken for sequencing was stem cell memory CD4+ T cells from blood. The receptor source for this set is a man younger than 35 with type 1 diabetes. Each CDR3 is given with its conserved first and last residue. A D gene is named only where the DNA matches it firmly.

J gene,CDR3 length,V gene,D gene,CDR3 protein,CDR3 DNA
TRBJ2-1,16,TRBV4-1,TRBD2,CASRAGLAGGRNEQFF,TGCGCCAGCAGGGCGGGACTAGCGGGGGGACGTAATGAGCAGTTCTTC
TRBJ1-1,14,TRBV9,NA,CASSVGHGNTEAFF,TGTGCCAGCAGCGTGGGACACGGGAACACTGAAGCTTTCTTT
TRBJ2-2,14,TRBV7-2,NA,CASRLTSNTGELFF,TGTGCCAGCAGGTTGACTTCGAACACCGGGGAGCTGTTTTTT
TRBJ2-1,15,TRBV19,TRBD2,CASSIWREAGNEQFF,TGTGCCAGTAGTATATGGCGGGAGGCTGGCAATGAGCAGTTCTTC
TRBJ2-6,18,TRBV7-2,TRBD1,CASTKPGQGTSGANVLTF,TGTGCCAGCACCAAGCCGGGACAGGGGACCTCTGGGGCCAACGTCCTGACTTTC
TRBJ2-2,16,TRBV5-6,NA,CASSLRRGANTGELFF,TGTGCCAGCAGCTTGAGGCGGGGCGCGAACACCGGGGAGCTGTTTTTT
TRBJ2-5,13,TRBV7-9,NA,CASSLGSQETQYF,TGTGCCAGCAGCTTAGGCAGTCAAGAGACCCAGTACTTC
TRBJ1-2,14,TRBV28,TRBD1,CASSLGTGGYGYTF,TGTGCCAGCAGTTTGGGGACAGGGGGCTATGGCTACACCTTC
TRBJ2-1,14,TRBV28,NA,CASSPPRDYNEQFF,TGTGCCAGCAGCCCACCCCGGGATTACAATGAGCAGTTCTTC
TRBJ1-5,14,TRBV28,NA,CASSVGGDHQPQHF,TGTGCCAGCAGTGTAGGGGGTGATCATCAGCCCCAGCATTTT
TRBJ1-6,15,TRBV27,TRBD1,CASSLGQVYNSPLHF,TGTGCCAGCAGCTTAGGACAGGTCTATAATTCACCCCTCCACTTT
TRBJ2-5,15,TRBV9,NA,CASSALQGPTETQYF,TGTGCCAGCAGCGCGCTCCAGGGCCCCACGGAGACCCAGTACTTC
TRBJ2-1,11,TRBV29-1,TRBD2,CSVDKAGAAFF,TGCAGCGTTGATAAAGCGGGGGCTGCGTTCTTC
TRBJ2-5,13,TRBV5-1,NA,CASTGDGEETQYF,TGCGCCAGCACAGGGGACGGGGAGGAGACCCAGTACTTC
TRBJ2-3,15,TRBV7-2,TRBD2,CASILSGRSTDTQYF,TGTGCCAGCATCCTTAGCGGGAGAAGCACAGATACGCAGTATTTT
TRBJ1-6,14,TRBV4-3,NA,CASSQGGRKSPLHF,TGCGCCAGCAGCCAAGGGGGCCGGAAGTCACCCCTCCACTTT
TRBJ2-7,12,TRBV7-2,NA,CASSSTSYEQYF,TGTGCCAGCAGCTCTACCTCGTACGAGCAGTACTTC
TRBJ1-4,12,TRBV28,NA,CASSLLDRKLFF,TGTGCCAGCAGTTTATTAGACAGAAAACTGTTTTTT
TRBJ2-7,14,TRBV15,NA,CATSRDRFGGEQYF,TGTGCCACCAGCAGAGATCGATTCGGGGGCGAGCAGTACTTC
TRBJ1-2,15,TRBV7-2,NA,CASSLVVVGLYGYTF,TGTGCCAGCAGCTTAGTGGTTGTGGGGCTCTATGGCTACACCTTC
TRBJ2-5,17,TRBV12-5,NA,CASGLVRGTSDWETQYF,TGTGCTAGTGGTTTGGTACGCGGGACTTCCGATTGGGAGACCCAGTACTTC
TRBJ2-7,13,TRBV30,NA,CAWTSVTSYEQYF,TGTGCCTGGACGTCGGTCACCTCCTACGAGCAGTACTTC